Listed below are T cell receptor beta chains from one sample, sequenced in a study of shared clonotypes between healthy human individuals. Generated by immunoSEQ multiplex PCR, the TCRdb table keeps only in-frame clones and is missing some. The repertoire includes roughly 1.5 million clones, under 99% of them detected once, and about 0.4% sits in the top ten. Sequenced material: naive CD4+ T cells sorted from blood. The receptors were sampled from a man aged 25 to 40 in good health. Both conserved end residues are part of each CDR3. A D gene is named only where the DNA matches it firmly. The listing skips clone size in some rows; elsewhere it reads once, few, many or a size class.

d_gene,abundance,v_gene,j_gene,CDR3nt,CDR3aa
-,-,TRBV18,TRBJ2-7,TGTGCCAGCTCCCACACGGAGGCCTACGAGCAGTACTTC,CASSHTEAYEQYF
-,-,TRBV29-1,TRBJ2-7,TGCAGCGTTGAGCCCCGCAAGAACGAGCAGTACTTC,CSVEPRKNEQYF
TRBD2,-,TRBV5-5,TRBJ2-7,TGTGCCAGCAGCTTGGAAACTAGCGGAGCCTACGAGCAGTACTTC,CASSLETSGAYEQYF
TRBD2,-,TRBV2,TRBJ2-3,TGTGCCAGCAGTGCGACTAGCGGGAACTCAGATACGCAGTATTTT,CASSATSGNSDTQYF
TRBD2,-,TRBV4-1,TRBJ2-7,TGCGCCAGCAGCCAAGATCCAGGGACTAGTTCCTACGAGCAGTACTTC,CASSQDPGTSSYEQYF
TRBD2,-,TRBV11-2,TRBJ2-5,TGTGCCAGCAGCTTAGAGGGGACTAGTAGCCAAGAGACCCAGTACTTC,CASSLEGTSSQETQYF
TRBD1,-,TRBV28,TRBJ2-3,TGTGCCAGCAGGGACCCGGGACAGGGAATAGATACGCAGTATTTT,CASRDPGQGIDTQYF
-,few,TRBV29-1,TRBJ2-5,TGCAGCGTTGCTAGCGTGGAGACCCAGTACTTC,CSVASVETQYF
-,-,TRBV7-3,TRBJ2-1,TGTGCCAGCAGCTTAGAGTCATGGGTTGATGAGCAGTTCTTC,CASSLESWVDEQFF
TRBD1,-,TRBV20-1,TRBJ1-1,TGCAGTGCTAAAGGGGGCGTTAAAGCTTTCTTT,CSAKGGVKAFF
-,-,TRBV6-1,TRBJ2-5,TGTGCCAGCAGGGATCTAGCCTCCGGAGGGACCCAGTACTTC,CASRDLASGGTQYF
-,-,TRBV11-2,TRBJ1-5,TGTGCCAGCAGCCCCGACGGGAGAAGCAATCAGCCCCAGCATTTT,CASSPDGRSNQPQHF
-,once,TRBV29-1,TRBJ1-1,TGCAGCGTTGTATCCTCCGGAGGGACTGAAGCTTTCTTT,CSVVSSGGTEAFF
-,-,TRBV2,TRBJ2-1,TGTGCCAGCAGTGAAATCCAGCGTTCCTACAATGAGCAGTTCTTC,CASSEIQRSYNEQFF
TRBD1,-,TRBV27,TRBJ2-2,TGTGCCAGCAGTCCATGGACAGGGTCGGCGAACACCGGGGAGCTGTTTTTT,CASSPWTGSANTGELFF
TRBD2,-,TRBV5-1,TRBJ2-5,TGCGCCAGCAACTCGGGAGGGCTCAGGGAGACCCAGTACTTC,CASNSGGLRETQYF
-,few,TRBV9,TRBJ1-2,TGTGCCAGCAGCAAGACAGGAACTAACTATGGCTACACCTTC,CASSKTGTNYGYTF
-,-,TRBV6-5,TRBJ2-2,TGTGCCAGCAGTCCGCCCGGGGCGGGCACCGGGGAGCTGTTTTTT,CASSPPGAGTGELFF
-,-,TRBV2,TRBJ2-2,TGTGCCAGCAGTCCGGACTGGAACACCGGGGAGCTGTTTTTT,CASSPDWNTGELFF
TRBD1,-,TRBV28,TRBJ2-7,TGTGCCAGCAGCCAGACAGGGGCGAGCTCCTACGAGCAGTACTTC,CASSQTGASSYEQYF
-,-,TRBV14,TRBJ2-7,TGTGCCAGCAGCCAAGTTTTCCACAGAATCTACGAGCAGTACTTC,CASSQVFHRIYEQYF
TRBD2,-,TRBV5-1,TRBJ2-3,TGCGCCAGCAGCTCTGGACTAGCGCTTAGAGCCACAGATACGCAGTATTTT,CASSSGLALRATDTQYF
TRBD2,-,TRBV7-6,TRBJ2-4,TGTGCCAGCAGCTATCCCGGAGCGGGAGGAGGGCAGTACTTC,CASSYPGAGGGQYF
TRBD2,-,TRBV9,TRBJ2-1,TGTGCCAGCAGCGCCCGAAAGGGACTAGCGGGAGAGTACAATGAGCAGTTCTTC,CASSARKGLAGEYNEQFF
-,-,TRBV19,TRBJ2-5,TGTGCCAGTACCCGAGGCCTAGGGGAGACCCAGTACTTC,CASTRGLGETQYF
-,-,TRBV7-9,TRBJ1-4,TGTGCCAGCAGCTTAAAAGGACGGGGGTACGGTAGTGAAAAACTGTTTTTT,CASSLKGRGYGSEKLFF
TRBD2,-,TRBV6-6,TRBJ2-1,TGTGCCAGCAGTCGTCCTAGCGGTAGCTCCTACAATGAGCAGTTCTTC,CASSRPSGSSYNEQFF
-,-,TRBV6-5,TRBJ2-7,TGTGCCAGCGGGGACTCCTACGAGCAGTACTTC,CASGDSYEQYF
TRBD1,-,TRBV29-1,TRBJ1-5,TGCAGCGTTGGGCAGGGGGCTGGCCAGCCCCAGCATTTT,CSVGQGAGQPQHF
-,-,TRBV19,TRBJ2-7,TGTGCCAGTAGTATCCAGGGGTCCCACGAGCAGTACTTC,CASSIQGSHEQYF
-,-,TRBV4-2,TRBJ2-2,TGTGCCAGCAGCCAAGAATCCAGCTCGAACACCGGGGAGCTGTTTTTT,CASSQESSSNTGELFF
-,-,TRBV6-5,TRBJ2-1,TGTGCCAGCAGTTACTCGATGGGTCCTGAGCAGTTCTTC,CASSYSMGPEQFF
-,-,TRBV2,TRBJ2-1,TGTGCCAGCAGTGATACTCCGGGACCAGACTACAATGAGCAGTTCTTC,CASSDTPGPDYNEQFF
-,-,TRBV10-2,TRBJ2-2,TGCGCCAGCAGGACTAGGAACACCGGGGAGCTGTTTTTT,CASRTRNTGELFF
TRBD1,-,TRBV5-1,TRBJ2-4,TGCGCCAGCAGCCCTTACTCCGGGACAGATCTAGCCAAAAACATTCAGTACTTC,CASSPYSGTDLAKNIQYF
-,-,TRBV6-5,TRBJ2-7,TGTGCCAGCAGCCGCTTTAGGGGCGAGCAGTACTTC,CASSRFRGEQYF
TRBD1,-,TRBV7-9,TRBJ2-7,TGTGCCAGCAGCTTAGGGACAGGGTCGATGGACGAGCAGTACTTC,CASSLGTGSMDEQYF
-,-,TRBV7-8,TRBJ2-4,TGTGCCAGCAGCTTAGTGGGACTGGGATTGTTGGGCATTCAGTACTTC,CASSLVGLGLLGIQYF